The TCR beta chain described here comes from a study of blood T cell repertoires in COVID-19. Study at large: Some COVID-19 samples were acute and others convalescent; all came from the United States, Italy and Spain. In each case, the material was cDNA or gDNA derived from T cells, B-cell-depleted T cells, or PBMCs.

In the original processing: It was from reference gene primer amplification that nucleated cell counts were estimated. The protocol was immunoSEQ multiplex PCR, while the TCRdb copy is restricted to in-frame clones and leaves out a portion. The DNA gave D and trimming, while V, J and clone size come from that table. This sample has 100,000 or so clones; 85% occur once, and the top ten carry 1.5% to 2%. The CDR3 runs to 14 residues. Germline CDR1 and CDR2: SNHLY and FYNNEI. V was pared by 2 bases and J by 4 bases, with 1 base of the junction left unmatched. The rearrangement uses TRBV2 and TRBJ2-7; 11 bases are a match to TRBD2. Material: peripheral blood. The sequence was obtained from a woman aged 70 to 79 with active or convalescent COVID-19. The chain's CDR3 is CASSETSGSYEQYF. The CDR3 nucleotides read TGTGCCAGCAGTGAAACTAGCGGGAGTTACGAGCAGTACTTC.